This entry features one TCR beta chain sequence. This clone was found a few times. Its antigen has not been determined. Per-base quality was not reported, and no clone a single base away is much larger than it. The CDR3 regions of human TCRbeta chains were analyzed by immunosequencing. The original pipeline was this. TCRs in the repertoires were compared against a reference library of SARS-CoV-2-specific TCRs that had been generated with the MIRA antigen-specificity platform. Breadth meant the fraction of unique TCRs that were SARS-CoV-2-associated, whereas depth meant the fraction of total T cells that were SARS-CoV-2-associated. Using the MIRA data, each spike-specific TCR was assigned both to the spike region to which the TCR was reactive and to a CD4 or CD8 class. Log10-transformed breadth and depth values were compared by one-way ANOVA with Sidak's multiple comparisons tests. Here the immuneACCESS table is served through TCRdb, limited to in-frame sequences with V and J called. Missing clones are a known gap in these copies; in checked studies unresolved V genes cover under half, and the rest lacks a known reason. V and J calls and clone size come straight from that table; D and trimming were deduced from the DNA. Recorded for this sample are 150,000 to 200,000 clones; about nine tenths of them occurred a single time. Of the sample, roughly 2.8% falls within the top ten clones.

This sample is drawn from a study of T cell responses to AZD1222 COVID-19 vaccine (dated by TCRdb to about 2021). Regarding the study in general: AZD1222 recipients with second doses at about 4 weeks or about 12 weeks were pooled, because spike-specific TCR depth and breadth did not differ between schedules. TCR sequencing was performed for fewer than 250 trial participants, of whom about 200 were given two doses of AZD1222 and around 26 were given two doses of MenACWY control vaccine. Enrollment into the trials was organized by age into subgroups of 18-55, 56-69 and 70-plus years, and those subgroups contained roughly 140, 27 and 60 TCR-sequenced participants, respectively.

General findings and caveats noted by the study authors: Reportedly, almost half of the unique spike-specific TCRs recognized epitopes lying outside the regions that are mutated in the B.1.351 and B.1.1.7 variants. The 56-69-year group was small, and its depth increase did not reach significance, likely because of low power. Conclusions about previously exposed vaccinees were limited because only six AZD1222 recipients were SARS-CoV-2 seropositive at baseline. CD4 TCRs associated with the vaccine covered the entire spike protein, and the dominant responses were in regions 160-218 and 743-854. A significant rise in spike-specific TCR breadth and depth was observed after two AZD1222 doses relative to day 0 and relative to MenACWY recipients. Because no day 14 peak-response samples were available, the repertoires could be characterized only after the peak T cell response. Participants were mostly white British, with more females than males. The authors suggested clonal diversity may have been underestimated.

Reading the germline V gene (reference sequence) gives CDR1 MNHEY and CDR2 SMNVEV. From cysteine to phenylalanine, the CDR3 is 12 amino acids long. Of the read, only the CDR3 DNA is kept; its 36 bases are in frame from base 1. The V end loses 7 bases and the J end loses 4 bases, and a stretch of 10 bases separates them. Explained via the paper, the time point label denotes: baseline before first vaccination. Vaccinee samples came from UK trials COV001 and COV002, including a single-blind randomized controlled phase 2/3 trial of AZD1222 (ChAdOx1 nCoV-19) in healthy adults. For TCRbeta chain sequencing, PBMC samples from trial participants were taken at day 0 and at day 28 after the second dose.

The TCR sequence derives from an adult in good health. The rearrangement joined TRBV27 to TRBJ1-2, with the identity of the D gene unclear. The material was peripheral blood, obtained on day 0 of AZD1222 vaccination. The sequenced DNA is TGTGCCAGCAAAAGACCTGGCTATGGCTACACCTTC. Its product reads: CASKRPGYGYTF.